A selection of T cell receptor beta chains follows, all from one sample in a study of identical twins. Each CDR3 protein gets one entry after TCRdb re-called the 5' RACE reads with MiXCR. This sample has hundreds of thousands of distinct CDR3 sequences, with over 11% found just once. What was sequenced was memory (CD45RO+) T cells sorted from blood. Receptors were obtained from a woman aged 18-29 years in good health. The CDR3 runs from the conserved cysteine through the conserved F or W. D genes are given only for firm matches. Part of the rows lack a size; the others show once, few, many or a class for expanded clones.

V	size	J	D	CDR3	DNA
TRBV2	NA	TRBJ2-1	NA	CASLGSGNEQFF	TGTGCCAGCCTAGGGTCGGGCAATGAGCAGTTCTTC
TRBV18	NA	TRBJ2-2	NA	CASSRQELPTGELFF	TGTGCCAGCTCACGACAGGAGCTCCCCACCGGGGAGCTGTTTTTT
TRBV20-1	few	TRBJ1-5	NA	CSAIRAHSNQPQHF	TGCAGTGCCATAAGAGCCCATAGCAATCAGCCCCAGCATTTT
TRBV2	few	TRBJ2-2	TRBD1	CASSGTGAILNTGELFF	TGTGCCAGCAGTGGGACAGGGGCGATCCTGAACACCGGGGAGCTGTTTTTT
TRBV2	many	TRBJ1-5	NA	CASSEESDQPQHF	TGTGCCAGCAGCGAGGAATCGGATCAGCCCCAGCATTTT
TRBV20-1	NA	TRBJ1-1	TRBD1	CSARTGGWKTEAFF	TGCAGTGCCCGGACAGGGGGCTGGAAAACTGAAGCTTTCTTT
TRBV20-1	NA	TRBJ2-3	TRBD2	CSASAALLAGITDTQYF	TGCAGTGCTAGCGCCGCATTACTAGCGGGGATCACAGATACGCAGTATTTT
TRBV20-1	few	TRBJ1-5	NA	CSARDNRLSNQPQHF	TGCAGTGCTAGAGATAATAGGTTGAGCAATCAGCCCCAGCATTTT
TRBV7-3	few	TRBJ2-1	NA	CASSPYGSSGDEQFF	TGTGCCAGCAGTCCATACGGGAGTTCCGGGGATGAGCAGTTCTTC
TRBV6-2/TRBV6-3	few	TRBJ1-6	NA	CASSYGQRNSPLHF	TGTGCCAGCAGTTATGGGCAGCGCAATTCACCCCTCCACTTT
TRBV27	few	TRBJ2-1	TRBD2	CASSLWTSGSYNEQFF	TGTGCCAGCAGTTTATGGACTAGCGGGAGCTACAATGAGCAGTTCTTC
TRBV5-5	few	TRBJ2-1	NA	CASSGPNSYNEQFF	TGTGCCAGCAGCGGGCCAAACTCCTACAATGAGCAGTTCTTC
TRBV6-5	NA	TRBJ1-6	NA	CASSYAPGSPLHF	TGTGCCAGCAGTTACGCACCCGGTTCACCCCTCCACTTT
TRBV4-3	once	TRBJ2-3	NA	CASSQEGSTDTQYF	TGCGCCAGCAGCCAAGAGGGTTCCACAGATACGCAGTATTTT
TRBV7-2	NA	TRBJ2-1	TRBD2	CASRAGEALGGNEQFF	TGTGCCAGCAGAGCGGGGGAGGCGTTAGGGGGGAATGAGCAGTTCTTC
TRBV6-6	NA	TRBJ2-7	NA	CASSMTYEQYF	TGTGCCAGCAGCATGACCTACGAGCAGTACTTC
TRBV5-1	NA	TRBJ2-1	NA	CASSLPQGRNEQFF	TGCGCCAGCAGCTTGCCGCAGGGAAGGAATGAGCAGTTCTTC
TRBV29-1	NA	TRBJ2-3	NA	CSVRAGRTDTQYF	TGCAGCGTTAGGGCAGGGCGCACAGATACGCAGTATTTT
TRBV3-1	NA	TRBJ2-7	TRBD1	CASSQGQKQYF	TGTGCCAGCAGCCAGGGACAGAAGCAGTACTTC
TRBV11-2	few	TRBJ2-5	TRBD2	CASSLGGLAGQETQYF	TGTGCCAGCAGCTTAGGGGGACTAGCGGGGCAAGAGACCCAGTACTTC
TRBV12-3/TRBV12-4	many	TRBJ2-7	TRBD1	CASSAPGQGGEQYF	TGTGCCAGCAGCGCGCCGGGACAGGGAGGGGAGCAGTACTTC
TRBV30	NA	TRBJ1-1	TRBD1	CAWSPQGDHTEAFF	TGTGCCTGGAGTCCACAGGGGGACCACACTGAAGCTTTCTTT